This TCR beta chain was identified during a study of T cells in Graves' hyperthyroidism and ophthalmopathy. Roughly 9.1 ml of fresh peripheral blood supplied the PBMCs. Regarding the study as a whole: Blood also carried most thyroid clonotypes expanded above 0.001. A model using 13 V-J features told ophthalmopathy apart from stable hyperthyroidism.

In this sample, this clonotype turned up a few times. As yet, its antigen is unknown. Looked up from germline, CDR1 is SGDLS and CDR2 is YYNGEE. The CDR3 loop spans 15 amino acids. Trimming removed 4 bases from V and 3 bases from J; junction bases left unmatched: 7. Amplification of TCR beta CDR3 regions used RNA as the template. The primer set for the first-round RT-PCR of the TCR CDR3 was HTBI. TCRdb ran MiXCR on the multiplex PCR reads and lists one entry per CDR3 protein. The repertoire holds 750,000 to 900,000 distinct CDR3 sequences, over 35% seen once, with approximately 10% in the top ten. This sequence was found in a man younger than 35 with Graves' hyperthyroidism. This rearrangement joins TRBV9 to TRBJ2-7; the match to TRBD2 covers 10 bases. The sample comprised blood. CDR3 bases: TGTGCCAGCAGCATAAGCGGGGGGGCTGGCTACGAGCAGTACTTC. This gives the protein CASSISGGAGYEQYF.